This TCR beta chain is from a study of sequential checkpoint blockade in melanoma. Assay: immunoSEQ multiplex PCR; the TCRdb copy retains only in-frame clones and omits some. Here the sample spans 35,000 to 45,000 clones, approximately 90% being singletons. Treatment denoted: randomized to nivolumab then ipilimumab (arm A) or the reverse (arm B). J gave up 2 bases and V 5 bases, and 8 bases lay outside the gene matches. Germline assignment: CDR1 MGHRA and CDR2 YSYEKL. The CDR3 is made up of 15 amino acids. The chain links TRBV4-1 to TRBJ2-7, with 8 bases matching TRBD1. The clonotype was recovered from a human donor with melanoma. The sample was CD8+ T cells sorted from blood (inferred from file names), taken from a patient given nivolumab and ipilimumab in sequence. DNA for the CDR3: TGCGCCAGCAGCGAATACGGACAGGGTCCCTACGAGCAGTACGTC. Translated: CASSEYGQGPYEQYV.